This T cell receptor beta chain was captured by sequencing in a study of T cells expressing NK-cell markers. Study background: Beta-chain profiling covered CD3+CD56+NKG2C+, CD3+CD56+NKG2C- and CD3+CD56-NKG2C+ sorted subsets.

TCRdb reworked the 5' RACE reads into one entry per CDR3 protein, no DNA. This sample's clone table lists 300,000 to 500,000 distinct CDR3 sequences. Looked up from germline, CDR1 is SEHNR and CDR2 is FQNEAQ (reference sequence). The CDR3 has 13 amino acids. This clonotype was sampled from a woman aged 45-59 years in good health. This chain uses TRBV7-9 with TRBJ2-7; lacking DNA, the TRBD1 call made by TCRdb goes unchecked. Input material: blood T cells: a sorted CD56 or NKG2C T cell subset, CD4+ or CD8+ T cells, or bulk PBMC T cells (not recorded which). The CDR3 loop is CATIGQGADEQYF.